This TCR beta chain was recorded in a study of blood T cell repertoires in COVID-19. Study in general: The analysed material was cDNA or gDNA that came from T cells, B-cell-depleted T cells, or PBMCs.

Original analysis: Reference gene primers were amplified, and this amplification served to estimate nucleated cell counts. Sequencing used immunoSEQ multiplex PCR; TCRdb keeps in-frame clones, though not all of them. V and J calls and clone size are copied from that table; D and trimming were computed from the DNA. The sample lists roughly 220,000 clones, around 80% occurring once. The J segment lost 1 base and the V segment lost 7 bases, leaving 3 bases of the junction unmatched. This CDR3 region has 15 residues. CDR1 is LNHDA, CDR2 SQIVND, per germline (reference sequence). The rearrangement links TRBV19 to TRBJ2-1; 11 bases map to TRBD2. The sequenced material came from PBMCs or T cells enriched from blood (not recorded which). The origin of this receptor is a man aged 35-49 years who had recovered from COVID-19. CDR3 in amino acids: CASTPSGRSYNEQFF. CDR3 in DNA: TGTGCCAGTACCCCTAGCGGGAGGTCCTACAATGAGCAGTTCTTC.